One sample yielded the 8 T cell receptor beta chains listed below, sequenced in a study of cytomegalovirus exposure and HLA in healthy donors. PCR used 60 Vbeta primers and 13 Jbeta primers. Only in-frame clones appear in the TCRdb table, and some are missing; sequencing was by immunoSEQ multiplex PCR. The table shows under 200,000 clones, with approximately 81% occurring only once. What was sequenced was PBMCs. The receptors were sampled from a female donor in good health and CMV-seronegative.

CDR3: CASQTGGNEQYF. In DNA, the CDR3 is TGTGCCAGCCAGACAGGGGGTAACGAGCAGTACTTC. This chain joins TRBV2 and TRBJ2-7; TRBD1 agrees at 9 bases. CDR3 size: 12 residues. V trimming: 8 bases; J trimming: 5 bases; junction bases outside the gene matches: 4. The germline V gene encodes CDR1 SNHLY and CDR2 FYNNEI.

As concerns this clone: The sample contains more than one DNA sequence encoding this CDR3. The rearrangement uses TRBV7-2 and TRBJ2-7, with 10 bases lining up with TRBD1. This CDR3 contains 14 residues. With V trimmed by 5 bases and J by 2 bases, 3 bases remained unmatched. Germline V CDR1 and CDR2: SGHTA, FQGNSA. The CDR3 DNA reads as TGTGCCAGCAGCCGGGACAGGGGTACCTACGAGCAGTACTTC. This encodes CASSRDRGTYEQYF.

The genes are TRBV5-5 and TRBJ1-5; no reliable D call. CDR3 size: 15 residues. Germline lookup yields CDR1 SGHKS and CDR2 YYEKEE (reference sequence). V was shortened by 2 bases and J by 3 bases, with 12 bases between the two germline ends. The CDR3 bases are TGTGCCAGCAGCTTTAATAGCCAGTACAATCAGCCCCAGCATTTT. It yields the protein CASSFNSQYNQPQHF.

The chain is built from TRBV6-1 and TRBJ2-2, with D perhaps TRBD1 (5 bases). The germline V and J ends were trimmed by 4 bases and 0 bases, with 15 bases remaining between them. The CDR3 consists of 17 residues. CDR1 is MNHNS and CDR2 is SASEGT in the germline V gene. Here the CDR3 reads CASSAETVPTNTGELFF. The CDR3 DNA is TGTGCCAGCAGTGCTGAGACAGTGCCCACGAACACCGGGGAGCTGTTTTTT.

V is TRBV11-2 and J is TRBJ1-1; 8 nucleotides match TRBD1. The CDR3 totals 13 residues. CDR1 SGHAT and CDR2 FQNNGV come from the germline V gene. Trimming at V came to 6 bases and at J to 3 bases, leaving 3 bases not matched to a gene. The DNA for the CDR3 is TGTGCCAGCAGACAACAGGGGGACACTGAAGCTTTCTTT. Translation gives CASRQQGDTEAFF. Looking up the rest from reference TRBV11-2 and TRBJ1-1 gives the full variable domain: EAGVAQSPRYKIIEKRQSVAFWCNPISGHATLYWYQQILGQGPKLLIQFQNNGVVDDSQLPKDRFSAERLKGVDSTLKIQPAKLEDSAVYLCASRQQGDTEAFFGQGTRLTVV.

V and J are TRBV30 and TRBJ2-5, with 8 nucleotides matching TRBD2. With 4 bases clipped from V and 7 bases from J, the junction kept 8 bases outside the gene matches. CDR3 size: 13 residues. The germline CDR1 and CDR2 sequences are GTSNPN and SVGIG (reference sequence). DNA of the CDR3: TGTGCCTGGACGGCGGGGGGCGGCCGGACCCAGTACTTC. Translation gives CAWTAGGGRTQYF.

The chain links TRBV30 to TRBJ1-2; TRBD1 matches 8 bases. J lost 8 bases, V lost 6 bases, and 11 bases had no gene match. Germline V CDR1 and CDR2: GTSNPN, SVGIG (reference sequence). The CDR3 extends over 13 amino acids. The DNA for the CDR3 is TGTGCCTGCCCCCCGGGACAGGAGAGAGGCTACACCTTC. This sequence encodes CACPPGQERGYTF. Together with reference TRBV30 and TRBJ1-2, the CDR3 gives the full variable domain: SQTIHQWPATLVQPVGSPLSLECTVEGTSNPNLYWYRQAAGRGLQLLFYSVGIGQISSEVPQNLSASRPQDRQFILSSKKLLLSDSGFYLCACPPGQERGYTFGSGTRLTVV.

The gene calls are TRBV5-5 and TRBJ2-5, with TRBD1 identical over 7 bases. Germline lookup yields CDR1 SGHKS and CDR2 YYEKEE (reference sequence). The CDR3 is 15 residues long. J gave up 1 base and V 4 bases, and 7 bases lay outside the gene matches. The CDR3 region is CASSRRTGPQETQYF. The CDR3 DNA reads TGTGCCAGCAGCCGCCGGACAGGCCCCCAAGAGACCCAGTACTTC.